This is a list of T cell receptor beta chains from one sample in a study of beta chain features in type 1 diabetes. The table came from immunoSEQ multiplex PCR; TCRdb's copy has only in-frame clones and leaves some out. The repertoire includes under 950,000 clones, roughly 15% of them detected once, and 0.023% sits in the top ten. Sequences were obtained from naive CD4+ T cells from blood. These receptors originate from a woman between 18 and 29 years old in good health. Both conserved end residues are part of each CDR3. D genes are given only for firm matches. Size values are once, few and many counts, or a class for expanded clones, and some rows have none.

V gene	clone size	J gene	D gene	CDR3 protein	CDR3 DNA
TRBV27	NA	TRBJ1-3	NA	CASSLVGSSGNTIYF	TGTGCCAGCAGTTTAGTTGGAAGCTCTGGAAACACCATATATTTT
TRBV2	NA	TRBJ2-5	NA	CASTYGGTQTQYF	TGTGCCAGCACCTACGGGGGTACACAGACCCAGTACTTC
TRBV9	few	TRBJ2-5	TRBD1	CASSVEGARGETQYF	TGTGCCAGCAGCGTAGAGGGGGCGCGAGGAGAGACCCAGTACTTC
TRBV6-5	few	TRBJ2-7	TRBD1	CASSPGQHSYEQYF	TGTGCCAGCAGCCCGGGACAGCACTCCTACGAGCAGTACTTC
TRBV13	NA	TRBJ2-3	TRBD2	CASSLRTSGRFRTDTQYF	TGTGCCAGCAGCTTGCGGACTAGCGGGAGGTTCCGCACAGATACGCAGTATTTT
TRBV4-3	few	TRBJ2-2	NA	CASSQLGGTGELFF	TGCGCCAGCAGCCAACTAGGGGGAACCGGGGAGCTGTTTTTT
TRBV12-5	NA	TRBJ2-5	NA	CASQVNWGETQYF	TGTGCTAGTCAGGTGAATTGGGGAGAGACCCAGTACTTC
TRBV27	NA	TRBJ2-5	NA	CASSLSTGAGETQYF	TGTGCCAGCAGTTTATCGACGGGGGCCGGGGAGACCCAGTACTTC
TRBV28	few	TRBJ1-5	NA	CASTQGGLHSNQPQHF	TGTGCCAGCACCCAAGGGGGGCTACATAGCAATCAGCCCCAGCATTTT
TRBV9	NA	TRBJ2-1	TRBD2	CASSVGRELINEQFF	TGTGCCAGCAGCGTAGGGCGGGAGTTGATCAATGAGCAGTTCTTC
TRBV7-2	few	TRBJ2-1	NA	CASSPPGALANEQFF	TGTGCCAGCAGCCCACCCGGGGCGCTAGCCAATGAGCAGTTCTTC
TRBV10-3	few	TRBJ1-2	NA	CAISDPRGIGYTF	TGTGCCATCAGTGACCCGAGGGGGATTGGCTACACCTTC
TRBV4-3	NA	TRBJ2-1	TRBD2	CASSLRSGLAGRDNEQFF	TGCGCCAGCAGCCTAAGATCGGGACTAGCGGGGAGGGACAATGAGCAGTTCTTC
TRBV5-4	NA	TRBJ1-2	TRBD1	CASSLGTGPYGYTF	TGTGCCAGCAGCTTAGGGACAGGGCCCTATGGCTACACCTTC
TRBV10-3	few	TRBJ2-5	NA	CAISGRDQATQYF	TGTGCCATCAGTGGCCGGGACCAAGCAACCCAGTACTTC
TRBV28	few	TRBJ2-7	TRBD2	CASSSSGRARREQYF	TGTGCCAGCAGTTCTAGCGGGAGGGCCCGGAGAGAGCAGTACTTC
TRBV28	NA	TRBJ2-6	NA	CASGRGGSGANVLTF	TGTGCCAGCGGCAGGGGAGGATCTGGGGCCAACGTCCTGACTTTC
TRBV28	NA	TRBJ2-7	NA	CASSFYGLSYEQYF	TGTGCCAGCAGTTTCTACGGACTTTCGTACGAGCAGTACTTC
TRBV7-9	NA	TRBJ1-3	NA	CASSLSRGLYSGNTIYF	TGTGCCAGCAGCCTTAGTAGAGGACTCTACTCTGGAAACACCATATATTTT
TRBV7-3	NA	TRBJ2-3	NA	CASSPNTASDTQYF	TGTGCCAGCAGCCCAAACACAGCGTCAGATACGCAGTATTTT
TRBV11-2	NA	TRBJ1-2	NA	CASSLGGIYGYTF	TGTGCCAGCAGCCTCGGGGGGATCTATGGCTACACCTTC
TRBV5-6	few	TRBJ2-2	NA	CASNRWWKGWTGELFF	TGTGCCAGCAACCGCTGGTGGAAGGGGTGGACCGGGGAGCTGTTTTTT
TRBV2	few	TRBJ2-7	NA	CASSTAGTKSPYEQYF	TGTGCCAGCAGTACAGCCGGGACGAAATCCCCCTACGAGCAGTACTTC
TRBV5-1	NA	TRBJ1-2	NA	CASSLGRGDYGYTF	TGCGCCAGCAGCTTGGGTCGTGGGGACTATGGCTACACCTTC
TRBV7-2	NA	TRBJ2-1	NA	CASSSGRLGENNEQFF	TGTGCCAGCAGCTCGGGAAGGCTAGGGGAGAACAATGAGCAGTTCTTC
TRBV18	NA	TRBJ2-1	NA	CASSPGIYNEQFF	TGTGCCAGCTCACCGGGGATCTACAATGAGCAGTTCTTC
TRBV18	few	TRBJ1-3	NA	CASSPRFVTGTDARRNTIYF	TGTGCCAGCTCACCGCGGTTCGTAACAGGGACTGACGCTCGGAGAAACACCATATATTTT
TRBV2	NA	TRBJ2-7	NA	CATQGFNFLSYEQYF	TGTGCCACCCAGGGCTTTAACTTCCTCTCCTACGAGCAGTACTTC
TRBV5-1	NA	TRBJ2-7	NA	CASSLMGRAYEQYF	TGCGCCAGCAGCTTGATGGGCAGGGCCTACGAGCAGTACTTC
TRBV7-2	NA	TRBJ2-5	TRBD2	CASSSLRGLAIGETQYF	TGTGCCAGCAGCTCGCTCCGGGGACTAGCAATTGGAGAGACCCAGTACTTC
TRBV11-2	NA	TRBJ2-5	NA	CASNRQNQETQYF	TGTGCCAGCAACAGACAGAATCAAGAGACCCAGTACTTC
TRBV10-3	NA	TRBJ2-2	NA	CAISDPVSGELFF	TGTGCCATCAGTGATCCGGTTAGCGGGGAGCTGTTTTTT
TRBV6-5	few	TRBJ2-1	NA	CASSYSRRHEQFF	TGTGCCAGCAGTTACTCGAGAAGGCATGAGCAGTTCTTC
TRBV9	few	TRBJ2-3	NA	CASSKRDPDTQYF	TGTGCCAGCAGCAAACGGGACCCAGATACGCAGTATTTT